The 8 T cell receptor beta chains presented below share a single source sample, sequenced in a study of neurological immune-mediated disorders (dated by TCRdb to between 2018 and 2021). The method was 5' RACE. Data came from an Illumina HiSeq 2500. TCRdb's own reprocessing of the public reads used fastp at Q25 and MiXCR and kept productive beta chains. Rows with one shared CDR3 protein collapse into an entry with the most common genes and DNA. This sample has more than 15,000 distinct CDR3 sequences in its table, and 14% of those were observed once. About 7.2% of the sample is held by the ten biggest clonotypes. Sequencing was performed on CD4+ T cells from blood. The receptors were gathered from a woman aged 60 to 75 with HTLV-1-associated myelopathy (HAM/TSP).

This clonotype was counted at least ten times. The CDR3, as DNA: TGCAGCGTTGTAGCAGGGGGTAGTTACAATGAGCAGTTCTTC. It codes for CSVVAGGSYNEQFF. The gene calls are TRBV29-1 and TRBJ2-1; 7 nucleotides align to TRBD1. Germline V CDR1 and CDR2: SQVTM, ANQGSEA. J gave up 4 bases and V 4 bases, and 7 bases lay outside the gene matches. This CDR3 spans 14 amino acids.

This clonotype has a count of ten or more. The chain employs TRBV29-1 and TRBJ2-2; D may be TRBD2 (7 bases). CDR1 and CDR2 (germline): SQVTM, ANQGSEA. Between the trimmed V and J ends, which lost 3 bases and 0 bases, there was a span of 11 bases. This CDR3 contains 15 residues. The CDR3 loop reads CSVERGGANTGELFF. In nucleotides, the CDR3 is TGCAGCGTTGAGAGGGGGGGGGCGAACACCGGGGAGCTGTTTTTT.

This clonotype was seen ten or more times. V usage is TRBV7-9 and J usage is TRBJ2-1; D is unclear. The germline V gene has CDR1 SEHNR and CDR2 FQNEAQ (reference sequence). The CDR3 sequence is 12 residues long. Deletions cut 5 bases from V and 9 bases from J, with 11 bases between. The CDR3 DNA is TGTGCCAGCAGCCTATCTAGTAGTGAGCAGTTCTTC. This translates into CASSLSSSEQFF.

Of note for this clonotype: The CDR3 does not end in the conserved phenylalanine or tryptophan, so this is likely a read error. The genes are TRBV29-1 and TRBJ2-1; TRBD2 matches 8 bases. The CDR3 consists of 14 residues. J lost 2 bases, V lost 6 bases, and 6 bases had no gene match. Germline assignment: CDR1 SQVTM and CDR2 ANQGSEA. The CDR3 sequence is CSVREGDTYNEQFL. The CDR3 DNA follows: TGCAGCGTCCGGGAGGGCGACACCTACAATGAGCAGTTCTTA.

This clonotype appeared many times. The chain joins TRBV28 to TRBJ1-1; the match to TRBD1 covers 9 bases. This CDR3 contains 15 residues. Germline lookup yields CDR1 MDHEN and CDR2 SYDVKM. Trimming at V came to 5 bases and at J to 7 bases, leaving 11 bases not matched to a gene. The CDR3 loop is CASSPTWTGAIEAFF. CDR3 bases: TGTGCCAGCAGTCCGACCTGGACAGGGGCGATTGAAGCTTTCTTT.

This clonotype was seen ten or more times. V usage is TRBV29-1 and J usage is TRBJ2-7; D perhaps matches TRBD1 (6 bases). The CDR3 extends over 14 amino acids. Germline lookup yields CDR1 SQVTM and CDR2 ANQGSEA. V gave up 6 bases and J gave up 2 bases, with 17 bases separating them. CDR3 DNA: TGCAGCGTAACAACAGGGTTGGGCGCCTACGAGCAGTACTTC. Amino acids: CSVTTGLGAYEQYF.

There are many counts of this clonotype. The gene calls are TRBV20-1 and TRBJ2-2; D is possibly TRBD1 (5 bases). Germline loops: CDR1 DFQATT, CDR2 SNEGSKA (reference sequence). This CDR3 has 18 residues. The V and J ends lost 2 bases and 1 base respectively, with 20 bases between them. The CDR3 DNA sequence: TGCAGTGCTAGACTTCCCACAATGGGGCTCATGAACACCGGGGAGCTGTTTTTT. Its protein is CSARLPTMGLMNTGELFF.

Many counts were recorded for this clonotype. V is TRBV9 and J is TRBJ2-3; 12 bases agree with TRBD2. This CDR3 comprises 17 residues. The germline V gene has CDR1 SGDLS and CDR2 YYNGEE. Trimming took 4 bases from V and 2 from J; bases not matched to a gene: 8. The CDR3 protein is CASSTYGLAGFTDTQYF. Written as DNA, the CDR3 is TGTGCCAGCAGCACATATGGACTAGCGGGGTTCACAGATACGCAGTATTTT.